A selection of T cell receptor beta chains follows, all from one sample in a study of blood T cell repertoires in COVID-19. Using immunoSEQ multiplex PCR, the repertoire was profiled, and TCRdb retains in-frame clones only, with some absent. Counted here are about 240,000 clones, about nine tenths occurring once; the ten biggest clones make up roughly 7.8%. Input material: peripheral blood. These receptor sequences come from a man in his fifties or sixties who had recovered from COVID-19. CDR3s include the opening cysteine and the closing phenylalanine or tryptophan. Each record gives: D gene, J gene, V gene, clone size, CDR3 protein, CDR3 DNA. D genes are given only for firm matches. Some rows mark clone size as missing; the rest say once, few, many or name a class of expanded clone.

NA | TRBJ2-1 | TRBV7-9 | NA | CASSTPPGVGYNEQFF | TGTGCCAGCAGCACCCCTCCAGGGGTTGGTTACAATGAGCAGTTCTTC
TRBD1 | TRBJ1-2 | TRBV5-1 | NA | CASSNRTGVGYGYTF | TGCGCCAGCAGCAACCGGACAGGGGTGGGCTATGGCTACACCTTC
NA | TRBJ1-6 | TRBV10-3 | NA | CAISEVEGRSSPLHF | TGTGCCATCAGTGAAGTCGAGGGCCGGAGTTCACCCCTCCACTTT
NA | TRBJ1-2 | TRBV11-1 | NA | CASSLYADYGYTF | TGTGCCAGCAGCTTATACGCGGACTATGGCTACACCTTC
NA | TRBJ2-2 | TRBV6-6 | NA | CAARLGIERNTGELFF | TGTGCCGCGCGGTTGGGTATAGAGAGGAACACCGGGGAGCTGTTTTTT
NA | TRBJ1-5 | TRBV6-5 | NA | CASKALNQPQHF | TGTGCCAGCAAAGCCCTCAATCAGCCCCAGCATTTT
TRBD1 | TRBJ1-5 | TRBV5-4 | NA | CASSWGQVNQPQHF | TGTGCCAGCAGCTGGGGACAGGTCAATCAGCCCCAGCATTTT
TRBD1 | TRBJ1-1 | TRBV5-6 | NA | CASRLGQGIGEAFF | TGTGCCAGCAGACTCGGACAGGGGATTGGTGAAGCTTTCTTT
TRBD1 | TRBJ2-1 | TRBV19 | NA | CASSKGAFEQFF | TGTGCCAGTAGTAAGGGGGCGTTTGAGCAGTTCTTC
TRBD1 | TRBJ1-6 | TRBV9 | NA | CASSVAKGQGSGHNSPLHF | TGTGCCAGCAGCGTCGCAAAGGGACAGGGCTCCGGACATAATTCACCCCTCCACTTT
TRBD2 | TRBJ2-1 | TRBV11-2 | NA | CASRETSGYNEQFF | TGTGCCAGCAGGGAAACTAGCGGTTACAATGAGCAGTTCTTC
TRBD1 | TRBJ2-7 | TRBV7-6 | NA | CASSLGQGKYEQYF | TGTGCCAGCAGCTTAGGACAGGGCAAATACGAGCAGTACTTC
NA | TRBJ2-1 | TRBV3-1/TRBV3-2 | NA | CASSSGVVLYNEQFF | TGTGCCAGCAGCTCAGGGGTGGTACTGTACAATGAGCAGTTCTTC
TRBD1 | TRBJ2-1 | TRBV5-5 | NA | CASSFYEPGQGHNEQFF | TGTGCCAGCAGCTTCTATGAACCGGGACAGGGCCACAATGAGCAGTTCTTC
TRBD1 | TRBJ2-2 | TRBV28 | NA | CASSLITGTGGTGELFF | TGTGCCAGCAGTCTCATTACCGGGACAGGGGGAACCGGGGAGCTGTTTTTT
TRBD1 | TRBJ1-2 | TRBV5-6 | once | CASSLDRGLRGYTF | TGTGCCAGCAGCTTGGACAGGGGTTTGAGAGGCTACACCTTC
TRBD1 | TRBJ2-7 | TRBV18 | NA | CASSPTGGTLGEQYF | TGTGCCAGCTCACCGACAGGGGGCACCCTGGGGGAGCAGTACTTC
TRBD1 | TRBJ2-6 | TRBV4-1 | NA | CASSQDPLGGAGANVLTF | TGCGCCAGCAGCCAAGATCCTCTAGGGGGCGCTGGGGCCAACGTCCTGACTTTC
TRBD1 | TRBJ1-1 | TRBV5-1 | NA | CASSRWTGVNTEAFF | TGCGCCAGCAGCCGGTGGACAGGGGTAAACACTGAAGCTTTCTTT
NA | TRBJ2-1 | TRBV28 | NA | CASSLTLTEQFF | TGTGCCAGCAGTCTAACCCTCACGGAGCAGTTCTTC
NA | TRBJ1-2 | TRBV12-5 | NA | CASGLDGNYGYTF | TGTGCTAGTGGTTTGGACGGGAACTATGGCTACACCTTC
NA | TRBJ2-1 | TRBV24-1 | NA | CASGGAREQFF | TGTGCCTCGGGTGGGGCACGGGAGCAGTTCTTC
NA | TRBJ2-1 | TRBV24-1 | NA | CATRHRVGNEQFF | TGTGCCACCAGACACAGGGTGGGCAATGAGCAGTTCTTC
TRBD1 | TRBJ2-3 | TRBV18 | NA | CASSPSGTGHTDTQYF | TGTGCCAGCTCACCCTCCGGGACAGGGCACACAGATACGCAGTATTTT
NA | TRBJ1-4 | TRBV6-5 | NA | CASTQTAATNEKLFF | TGTGCCAGCACACAGACGGCTGCAACTAATGAAAAACTGTTTTTT
TRBD2 | TRBJ2-4 | TRBV5-4 | NA | CASSLAGRGAVNIQYF | TGTGCCAGCAGCTTGGCGGGGCGGGGGGCGGTTAACATTCAGTACTTC